This record concerns one TCR beta chain sequence. What it recognizes is unknown. Germline lookup yields CDR1 DFQATT and CDR2 SNEGSKA (reference sequence). The V and J ends lost 3 bases and 6 bases respectively, with 19 bases between them. The CDR3 has 15 amino acids. Sequencing used immunoSEQ multiplex PCR; TCRdb keeps in-frame clones, though not all of them. The data hold around 130,000 clones, with 85% to 95% observed a single time. The data belong to a study of T cell responses to AZD1222 COVID-19 vaccine. Overall study: Pooled in the analysis were second doses at about 4 or about 12 weeks.

Points from the study as a whole: Repertoire collection took place solely once the T cell response had peaked. Nearly half of the spike-specific TCRs reportedly recognize variant regions that carry no mutations. Recipients of two AZD1222 doses showed rising Spike-specific TCR breadth and depth.

This chain links TRBV20-1 with TRBJ2-3; tentatively, D is TRBD1 (6 bases). This specimen was peripheral blood, taken on day 0 of AZD1222 vaccination. This clonotype was sampled from an adult in good health. The CDR3 loop is CSASSGERHWDTQYF. As DNA, the CDR3 is TGCAGTGCTAGTTCAGGGGAGCGGCACTGGGATACGCAGTATTTT.